This T cell receptor beta chain was captured in a study of shared clonotypes between healthy human individuals. This clone has a single count. Antigen specificity is unknown. Assay: immunoSEQ multiplex PCR; the TCRdb copy retains only in-frame clones and omits some. There are some 1,900,000 clones in the sample; about 95% occur only once, and approximately 1% lies in the top ten. The naive CD8 subset, CD45RO-negative cells positively selected for CCR7, excluded terminally differentiated effector memory CD45RA+ cells. Study outcomes and limitations: It was expected that sequencing depth would affect clonotype sharing among donors.

The V gene lost 0 bases and the J gene lost 7 bases, with 16 bases spanning the gap. CDR1 is LNHNV and CDR2 is YYDKDF in the germline V gene (reference sequence). CDR3 length: 15 residues. The specimen sequenced was naive CD8+ T cells sorted from blood. This chain uses TRBV15 with TRBJ2-7, with D possibly being TRBD1 (5 bases). The source is a young man in good health. The CDR3 here is CATSRDVPGLGEQYF. DNA of the CDR3: TGTGCCACCAGCAGAGATGTCCCAGGGCTGGGGGAGCAGTACTTC.